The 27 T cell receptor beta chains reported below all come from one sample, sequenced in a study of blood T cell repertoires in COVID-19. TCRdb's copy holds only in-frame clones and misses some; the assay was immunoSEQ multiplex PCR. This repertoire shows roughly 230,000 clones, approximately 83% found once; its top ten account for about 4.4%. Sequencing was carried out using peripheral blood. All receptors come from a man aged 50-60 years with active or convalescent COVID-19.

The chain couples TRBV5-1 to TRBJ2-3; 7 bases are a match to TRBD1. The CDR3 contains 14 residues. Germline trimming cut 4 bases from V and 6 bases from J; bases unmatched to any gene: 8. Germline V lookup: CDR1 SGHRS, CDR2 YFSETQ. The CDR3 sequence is CASSTGTASDTQYF. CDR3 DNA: TGCGCCAGCAGCACCGGGACAGCAAGTGATACGCAGTATTTT. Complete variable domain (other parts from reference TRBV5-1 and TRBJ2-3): KAGVTQTPRYLIKTRGQQVTLSCSPISGHRSVSWYQQTPGQGLQFLFEYFSETQRNKGNFPGRFSGRQFSNSRSEMNVSTLELGDSALYLCASSTGTASDTQYFGPGTRLTVL.

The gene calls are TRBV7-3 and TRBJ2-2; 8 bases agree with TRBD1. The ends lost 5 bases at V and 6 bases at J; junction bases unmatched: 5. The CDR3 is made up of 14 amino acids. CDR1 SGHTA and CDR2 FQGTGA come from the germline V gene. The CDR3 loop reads CASSSRTGPGELFF. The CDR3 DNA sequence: TGTGCCAGCAGCAGCAGGACAGGGCCCGGGGAGCTGTTTTTT.

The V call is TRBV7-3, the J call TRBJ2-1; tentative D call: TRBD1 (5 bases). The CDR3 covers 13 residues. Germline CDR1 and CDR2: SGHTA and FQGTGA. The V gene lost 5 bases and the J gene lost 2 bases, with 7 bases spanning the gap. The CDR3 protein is CASSLDTYNEQFF. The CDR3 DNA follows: TGTGCCAGCAGCCTGGACACCTACAATGAGCAGTTCTTC.

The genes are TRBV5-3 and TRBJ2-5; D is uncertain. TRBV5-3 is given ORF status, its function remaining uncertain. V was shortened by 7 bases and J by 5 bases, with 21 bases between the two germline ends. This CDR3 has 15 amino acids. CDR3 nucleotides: TGTGCCAGACCATCCCCCCCCCGGTTTCGGGAGACCCAGTACTTC. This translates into CARPSPPRFRETQYF.

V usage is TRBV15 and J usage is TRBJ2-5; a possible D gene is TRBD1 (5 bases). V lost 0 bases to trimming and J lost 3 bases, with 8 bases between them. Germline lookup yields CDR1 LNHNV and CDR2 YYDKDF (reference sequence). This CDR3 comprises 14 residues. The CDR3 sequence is CATSREGREETQYF. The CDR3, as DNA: TGTGCCACCAGCAGAGAGGGCAGGGAAGAGACCCAGTACTTC.

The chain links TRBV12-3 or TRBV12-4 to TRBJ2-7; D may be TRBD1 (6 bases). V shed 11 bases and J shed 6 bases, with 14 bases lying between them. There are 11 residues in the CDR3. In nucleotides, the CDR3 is TGTGCCGTTGGGGGCTATCGCGAGCAGTACTTC. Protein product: CAVGGYREQYF.

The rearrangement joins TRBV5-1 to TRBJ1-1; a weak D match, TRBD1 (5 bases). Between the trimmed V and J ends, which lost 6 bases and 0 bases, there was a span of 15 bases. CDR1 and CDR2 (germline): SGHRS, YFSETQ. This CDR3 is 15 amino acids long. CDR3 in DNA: TGCGCCAGCACCTTCGGGGGGGTCCTGAACACTGAAGCTTTCTTT. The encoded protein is CASTFGGVLNTEAFF.

The CDR3 is CASSPSLGTGGAWETQYF. CDR3 in DNA: TGTGCCAGCAGTCCCTCACTCGGGACAGGGGGCGCTTGGGAGACCCAGTACTTC. The chain has TRBV28 and TRBJ2-5; 12 bases align to TRBD1. The CDR3 covers 18 residues. The germline V gene has CDR1 MDHEN and CDR2 SYDVKM. J was trimmed by 5 bases and V by 5 bases; bases with no gene match: 15.

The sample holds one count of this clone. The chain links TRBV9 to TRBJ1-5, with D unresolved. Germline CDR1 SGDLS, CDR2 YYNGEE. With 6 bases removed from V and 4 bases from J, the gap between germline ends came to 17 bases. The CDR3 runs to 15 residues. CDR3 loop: CASNRAGVWNQPQHF. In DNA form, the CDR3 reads TGTGCCAGCAACCGAGCGGGAGTTTGGAATCAGCCCCAGCATTTT.

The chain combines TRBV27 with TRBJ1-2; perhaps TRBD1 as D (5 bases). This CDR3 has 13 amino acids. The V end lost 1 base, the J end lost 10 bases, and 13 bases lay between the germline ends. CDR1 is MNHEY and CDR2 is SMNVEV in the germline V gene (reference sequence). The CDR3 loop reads CASSLYGGNHYTF. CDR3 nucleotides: TGTGCCAGCAGTTTATATGGGGGGAACCACTACACCTTC.

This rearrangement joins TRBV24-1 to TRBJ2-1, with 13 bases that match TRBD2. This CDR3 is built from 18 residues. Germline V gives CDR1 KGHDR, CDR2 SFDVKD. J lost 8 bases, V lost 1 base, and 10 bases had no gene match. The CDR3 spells CATSDFRLAGGLIYEQFF. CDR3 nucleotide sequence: TGTGCCACCAGTGATTTCAGACTAGCGGGGGGCCTTATCTATGAGCAGTTCTTC.

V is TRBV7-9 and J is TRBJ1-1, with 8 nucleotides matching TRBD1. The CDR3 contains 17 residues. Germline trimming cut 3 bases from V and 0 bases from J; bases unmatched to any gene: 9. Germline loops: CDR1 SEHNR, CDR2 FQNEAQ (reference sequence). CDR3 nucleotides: TGTGCCAGCAGCTTTAGTGTTGGGACAGGCGTGAACACTGAAGCTTTCTTT. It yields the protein CASSFSVGTGVNTEAFF.

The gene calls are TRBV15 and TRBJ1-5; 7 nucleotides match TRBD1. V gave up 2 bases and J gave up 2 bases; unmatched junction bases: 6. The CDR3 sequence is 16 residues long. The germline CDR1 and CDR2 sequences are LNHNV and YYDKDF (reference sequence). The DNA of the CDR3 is TGTGCCACCAGCAGACGGTCGGGACAGCGCAATCAGCCCCAGCATTTT. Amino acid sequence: CATSRRSGQRNQPQHF.

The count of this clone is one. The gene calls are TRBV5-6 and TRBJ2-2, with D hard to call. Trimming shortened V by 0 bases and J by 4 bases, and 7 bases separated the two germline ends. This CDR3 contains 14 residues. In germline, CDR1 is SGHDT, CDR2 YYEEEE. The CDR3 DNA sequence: TGTGCCAGCAGCTTGGGCAGATTCACCGGGGAGCTGTTTTTT. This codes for CASSLGRFTGELFF. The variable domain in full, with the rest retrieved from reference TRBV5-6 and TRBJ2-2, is DAGVTQSPTHLIKTRGQQVTLRCSPKSGHDTVSWYQQALGQGPQFIFQYYEEEERQRGNFPDRFSGHQFPNYSSELNVNALLLGDSALYLCASSLGRFTGELFFGEGSRLTVL.

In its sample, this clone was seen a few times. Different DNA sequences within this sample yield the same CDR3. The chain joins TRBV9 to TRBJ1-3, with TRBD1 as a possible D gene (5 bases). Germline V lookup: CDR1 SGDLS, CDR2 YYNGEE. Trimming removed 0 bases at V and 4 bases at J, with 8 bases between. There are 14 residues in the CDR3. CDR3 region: CASSVGGIGNTIYF. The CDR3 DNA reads TGTGCCAGCAGCGTAGGGGGCATCGGAAACACCATATATTTT.

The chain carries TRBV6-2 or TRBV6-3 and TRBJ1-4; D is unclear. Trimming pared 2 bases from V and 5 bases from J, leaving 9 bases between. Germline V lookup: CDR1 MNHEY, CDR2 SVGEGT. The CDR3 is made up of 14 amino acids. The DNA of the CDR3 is TGTGCCAGCAGTTACAGTCTCGGGAATGAAAAACTGTTTTTT. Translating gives CASSYSLGNEKLFF.

CDR3 loop: CASSSWDRGGTEAFF. CDR3 in DNA: TGTGCCAGCAGCTCGTGGGACAGGGGCGGGACTGAAGCTTTCTTT. J is TRBJ1-1 and V is TRBV7-8; 10 bases align to TRBD1. The trim removed 4 bases at V and 5 bases at J, leaving 7 bases unmatched. The germline V gene has CDR1 SGHVS and CDR2 FQNEAQ. This CDR3 spans 15 amino acids.

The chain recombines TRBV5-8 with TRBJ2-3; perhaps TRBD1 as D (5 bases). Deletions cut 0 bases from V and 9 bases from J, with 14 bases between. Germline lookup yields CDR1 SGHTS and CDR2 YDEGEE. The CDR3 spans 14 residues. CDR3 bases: TGTGCCAGCAGCTTGGAGGGGCCAAGGAACACGCAGTATTTT. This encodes CASSLEGPRNTQYF.

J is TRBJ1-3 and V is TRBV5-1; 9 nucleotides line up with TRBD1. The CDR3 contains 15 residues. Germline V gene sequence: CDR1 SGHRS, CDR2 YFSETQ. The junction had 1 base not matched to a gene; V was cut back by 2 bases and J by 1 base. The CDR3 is CASSFDRGSGNTIYF. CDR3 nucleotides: TGCGCCAGCAGCTTTGACAGGGGGTCTGGAAACACCATATATTTT.

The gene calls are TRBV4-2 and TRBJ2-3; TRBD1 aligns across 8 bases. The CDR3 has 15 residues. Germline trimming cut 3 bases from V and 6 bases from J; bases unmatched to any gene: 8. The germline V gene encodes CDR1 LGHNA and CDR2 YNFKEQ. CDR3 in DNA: TGTGCCAGCAGCCAGGCTGGGACAGGACGTGATACGCAGTATTTT. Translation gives CASSQAGTGRDTQYF.

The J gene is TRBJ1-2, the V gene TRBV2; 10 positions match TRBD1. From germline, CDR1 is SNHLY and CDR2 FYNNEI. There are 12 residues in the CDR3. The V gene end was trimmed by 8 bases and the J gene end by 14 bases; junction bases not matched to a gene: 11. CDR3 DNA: TGTGCCAGCTTCCCGGGACAGGGGCCCGATACCTTC. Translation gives CASFPGQGPDTF.

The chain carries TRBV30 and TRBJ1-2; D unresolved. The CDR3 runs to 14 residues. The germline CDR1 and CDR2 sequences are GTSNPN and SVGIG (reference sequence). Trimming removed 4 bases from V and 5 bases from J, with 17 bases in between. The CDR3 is CAWTPRELLYGYTF. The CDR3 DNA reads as TGTGCCTGGACCCCACGGGAACTTCTTTATGGCTACACCTTC.

The CDR3 sequence is CASGRPGDMNTEAFF. The CDR3 region has the DNA TGTGCCAGCGGGCGACCAGGGGACATGAACACTGAAGCTTTCTTT. The chain employs TRBV6-1 and TRBJ1-1; the D gene is possibly TRBD1 (6 bases). The V gene lost 8 bases and the J gene lost 0 bases, with 16 bases spanning the gap. Per the germline V gene, CDR1 is MNHNS and CDR2 is SASEGT. There are 15 residues in the CDR3.

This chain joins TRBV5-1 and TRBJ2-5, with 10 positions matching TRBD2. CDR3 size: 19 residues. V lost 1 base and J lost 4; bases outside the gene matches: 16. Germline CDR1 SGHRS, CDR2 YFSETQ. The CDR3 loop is CASSLSGGAGMGRGETQYF. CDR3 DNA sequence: TGCGCCAGCAGCTTGAGCGGGGGGGCCGGTATGGGCAGAGGAGAGACCCAGTACTTC.

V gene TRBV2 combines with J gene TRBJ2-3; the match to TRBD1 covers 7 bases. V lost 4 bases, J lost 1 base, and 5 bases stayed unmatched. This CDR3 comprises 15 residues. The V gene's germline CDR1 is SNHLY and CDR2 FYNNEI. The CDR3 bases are TGTGCCAGCAGTGGACAGGGTGGGGGCACAGATACGCAGTATTTT. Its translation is CASSGQGGGTDTQYF.

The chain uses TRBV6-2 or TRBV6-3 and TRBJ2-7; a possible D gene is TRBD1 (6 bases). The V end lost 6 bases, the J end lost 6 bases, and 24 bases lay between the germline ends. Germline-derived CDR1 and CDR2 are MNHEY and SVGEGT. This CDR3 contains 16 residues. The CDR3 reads CASSPQGSYTAREQYF. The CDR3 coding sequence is TGTGCCAGCAGCCCCCAGGGGTCATATACAGCCCGCGAGCAGTACTTC.

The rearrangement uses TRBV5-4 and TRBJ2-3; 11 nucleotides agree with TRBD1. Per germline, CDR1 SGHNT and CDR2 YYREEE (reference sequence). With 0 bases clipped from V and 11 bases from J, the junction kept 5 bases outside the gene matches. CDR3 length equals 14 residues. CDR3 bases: TGTGCCAGCAGCTTGGGGGGGACAGGGGGTAGGCAGTATTTT. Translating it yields CASSLGGTGGRQYF.